Each of the 15 T cell receptor beta chains below was sequenced from the same sample in a study of blood T cells in healthy people across ages (dated by TCRdb to the mid-2010s). The library came from 5' RACE. TCRdb names Illumina HiSeq 2500 as the instrument used. A second PCR of about 6 to 11 cycles was performed with a sample-barcoded 5' primer and a J-beta primer mix. The public reads were run again by TCRdb, first through fastp at Q25 and then through MiXCR, and only productive beta chains were kept. When rows share a CDR3 protein, they turn into one entry using the most common DNA and genes. This sample gives about 1,500,000 distinct CDR3 sequences in total; 42% of them show up just once. The ten largest clones represent roughly 7.9% of the sample. The sample comprised blood. The receptors here all came from a woman aged 18-29 years in good health.

V gene TRBV10-1 combines with J gene TRBJ2-7; 11 positions agree with TRBD2. Per the germline V gene, CDR1 is WNHNN and CDR2 is SYGVQD (reference sequence). The length of the CDR3 is 16 residues. The junction had 6 bases not matched to a gene; V was cut back by 5 bases and J by 0 bases. DNA for the CDR3: TGCGCCAGCAGTAAAGTGACTAGCGGGGACTCCTACGAGCAGTACTTC. It codes for CASSKVTSGDSYEQYF.

In this sample, this clonotype turned up once. V is TRBV7-2 and J is TRBJ2-5; D may correspond to TRBD1 or TRBD2 (5 bases each). The J call may be in error: the DNA end matches TRBJ2-7 better. Germline lookup yields CDR1 SGHTA and CDR2 FQGNSA. This CDR3 spans 15 amino acids. CDR3 sequence reads: CASSAPGRVGHEQYF. In nucleotides, the CDR3 is TGTGCCAGCAGCGCCCCAGGGCGGGTGGGCCACGAGCAGTACTTC.

Details on this clonotype: One end of the junction fails to match germline, which may point to a read error. The chain couples TRBV3-1 to TRBJ2-5; D gene uncertain. This CDR3 is built from 14 residues. Germline V CDR1 and CDR2: LGHDT, YNNKEL (reference sequence). DNA for the CDR3: TGTGCCGGCAGCCAAGGTCTAGGCCAAGAGACCCAGTACTTC. Translated: CAGSQGLGQETQYF.

The gene calls are TRBV6-2 or TRBV6-3 and TRBJ2-5; no clear D. The J call is uncertain, as TRBJ2-7 better fits the DNA end. The CDR3 sequence is 13 residues long. Germline V CDR1 and CDR2: MNHEY, SVGEGT. CDR3 region: CASSDGSHYEQYF. CDR3 bases: TGTGCCAGCAGTGACGGCAGCCACTACGAGCAGTACTTC.

This clonotype was seen only a few times. The J gene is TRBJ2-3, the V gene TRBV29-1; TRBD1 aligns across 7 bases. The V gene's germline CDR1 is SQVTM and CDR2 ANQGSEA. Trimming removed 8 bases from V and 6 bases from J; junction bases left unmatched: 11. The length of the CDR3 is 13 residues. CDR3 DNA sequence: TGCAGCACTAGGGACAGCTTGGCGGATACGCAGTATTTT. This codes for CSTRDSLADTQYF.

This chain links TRBV5-4 with TRBJ2-3; 10 bases fit TRBD2. The CDR3 extends over 15 amino acids. Trimming took 10 bases from V and 0 from J; bases not matched to a gene: 8. Germline V gene data show CDR1 as SGHNT and CDR2 as YYREEE (reference sequence). CDR3 amino acids: CAGTQRGGSTDTQYF. The CDR3 nucleotides read TGTGCCGGAACTCAGCGGGGGGGAAGCACAGATACGCAGTATTTT.

This clonotype has a handful of counts. The chain has TRBV20-1 and TRBJ1-1, with 9 bases identical to TRBD1. The V gene end was trimmed by 3 bases and the J gene end by 0 bases; junction bases not matched to a gene: 8. This CDR3 spans 16 amino acids. Germline V lookup: CDR1 DFQATT, CDR2 SNEGSKA (reference sequence). CDR3 nucleotide sequence: TGCAGTGCTAGCAATCTCCGGGACAGGGTGAACACTGAAGCTTTCTTT. Its translation is CSASNLRDRVNTEAFF.

The gene calls are TRBV29-1 and TRBJ1-1; D gene uncertain. The CDR3 runs to 12 residues. With 0 bases removed from V and 7 bases from J, the gap between germline ends came to 9 bases. Germline assignment: CDR1 SQVTM and CDR2 ANQGSEA. This CDR3 is CSVEDGISEAFF. The CDR3 coding sequence is TGCAGCGTTGAAGATGGGATAAGTGAAGCTTTCTTT.

This clonotype has only a few counts. Relative to the germline gene, one junction end is altered; a read error may explain this. The genes are TRBV12-3 or TRBV12-4 and TRBJ2-7, with D perhaps TRBD1 (6 bases). This CDR3 has 12 amino acids. The DNA of the CDR3 is TGCGCCAGCAGTCTCACAGGGACCGAGCAGTACTTC. Its translation: CASSLTGTEQYF.

The chain couples TRBV20-1 to TRBJ2-3; 12 nucleotides agree with TRBD2. CDR3 length: 14 residues. The V segment lost 3 bases and the J segment 3 bases; nucleotides outside the gene matches: 1. CDR1 is DFQATT and CDR2 is SNEGSKA in the germline V gene (reference sequence). In nucleotides, the CDR3 is TGCAGTGCTAGCGGACTAGCGGGGACAGATACGCAGTATTTT. Translating it yields CSASGLAGTDTQYF.

This clonotype turned up a few times. CDR3 sequence (DNA): TGCAGTGCTAGAGACGGGGGACAGATCATTTACGAGCAGTACTTC. It yields the protein CSARDGGQIIYEQYF. This chain connects TRBV20-1 to TRBJ2-7; weak D call: TRBD1 (7 bases). The CDR3 covers 15 residues. CDR1 DFQATT and CDR2 SNEGSKA come from the germline V gene (reference sequence). Trimming took 0 bases from V and 4 from J, leaving 16 bases between them.

The V and J genes are TRBV6-5 and TRBJ2-5, with 8 bases lining up with TRBD1. From germline, CDR1 is MNHEY and CDR2 SVGAGI. The CDR3 sequence is 14 residues long. The V gene end was trimmed by 10 bases and the J gene end by 1 base; junction bases not matched to a gene: 8. The CDR3 nucleotides read TGTGCCACCTCGACAGGGGCTCTCCAAGAGACCCAGTACTTC. Amino acid sequence: CATSTGALQETQYF.

The chain carries TRBV10-3 and TRBJ2-5; 7 bases line up with TRBD2. Germline CDR1 reads ENHRY; CDR2 reads SYGVKD. The length of the CDR3 is 16 residues. Trimming removed 0 bases from V and 11 bases from J; junction bases left unmatched: 15. CDR3 loop: CAISESTAGGGTEQYF. In nucleotides, the CDR3 is TGTGCCATCAGTGAGTCGACGGCTGGCGGGGGAACGGAGCAGTACTTC.

The chain links TRBV5-6 to TRBJ2-1; 9 nucleotides agree with TRBD2. Germline CDR1 is SGHDT and CDR2 is YYEEEE. V dropped 2 bases and J dropped 6; count of bases not matched to a gene: 12. The CDR3 extends over 17 amino acids. CDR3 region: CASSFTSGGTTCNEQFF. CDR3 sequence (DNA): TGTGCCAGCAGCTTTACGAGCGGGGGGACCACCTGCAATGAGCAGTTCTTC. Combining the CDR3 with reference TRBV5-6 and TRBJ2-1 gives the whole variable domain DAGVTQSPTHLIKTRGQQVTLRCSPKSGHDTVSWYQQALGQGPQFIFQYYEEEERQRGNFPDRFSGHQFPNYSSELNVNALLLGDSALYLCASSFTSGGTTCNEQFFGPGTRLTVL.

Comment on this clonotype: One end of the junction is discordant with germline, which a read error may explain. The chain carries TRBV12-3 or TRBV12-4 and TRBJ2-1; D is unresolved. This CDR3 comprises 12 residues. CDR3 protein: CASRLGSLEQFF. CDR3 bases: TGTGCCAGCAGGTTAGGGTCTTTGGAGCAGTTCTTC.